This T cell receptor (beta chain) emerged from a study of shared clonotypes between healthy human individuals. Overall study findings and caveats: Since donors were few, the genetic and exposure-history diversity represented was limited.

This CDR3 contains 12 residues. V was cut by 7 bases and J by 4 bases, with 10 bases left in between. Looked up from germline, CDR1 is MDHEN and CDR2 is SYDVKM. Genomic DNA belonging to each subset was distributed in equal measure over several immunoSEQ plates. The data were produced by immunoSEQ multiplex PCR, yet TCRdb's version contains in-frame clones alone and is incomplete. The sample lists about 470,000 clones, around 79% occurring once. Notes on this clone: Its matching antigen is unknown.

The receptor comes from a woman in her 40s in good health. Some clones in this sample may be carry-over from other donors' samples. V and J are TRBV28 and TRBJ1-2; D remains unclear. The sequenced material came from PBMCs. The CDR3 here is CASTGELYGYTF. CDR3 sequence (DNA): TGTGCCAGCACCGGGGAACTCTATGGCTACACCTTC.